This record concerns one T cell receptor (beta chain) sequence. What it binds is not known. This sample was taken from a study of T cell responses to AZD1222 COVID-19 vaccine. The wider study: Pooling was applied to second doses at about 4 or about 12 weeks. Study-wide points: Among the donors, most were white British and more were female, and clonal diversity was possibly underestimated. All repertoire sampling was performed exclusively after the peak T cell response. Spike-specific TCRs gained breadth and depth after people received two AZD1222 doses.

TCRdb's copy holds only in-frame clones and misses some; the assay was immunoSEQ multiplex PCR. The sample includes approximately 150,000 clones, around 87% seen only once; the top ten take 2% to 3%. With 4 bases removed from V and 2 bases from J, the gap between germline ends came to 13 bases. Germline values: CDR1 SGHKS, CDR2 YYEKEE (reference sequence). The CDR3 sequence is 16 residues long. The sample here was peripheral blood, taken on day 0 of AZD1222 vaccination. This rearrangement joins TRBV5-5 to TRBJ1-6; tentatively, D is TRBD1 (5 bases). The receptor's source is an adult in good health. The CDR3 spells CASSQEGTPYNSPLHF. The CDR3, as DNA: TGTGCCAGCAGCCAGGAGGGGACCCCCTATAATTCACCCCTCCACTTT.